These 17 T cell receptor beta chains came from one sample sequenced in a study of T cells in severe cutaneous drug reactions. The donors had carbamazepine-induced Stevens-Johnson syndrome or toxic epidermal necrolysis. Libraries were made by iRepertoire multiplex PCR with TCR subtype-specific primers for bulk and single-cell sequencing. One entry per CDR3 protein, without DNA, is what TCRdb gives after re-calling the multiplex PCR reads. This table holds approximately 3,800 distinct CDR3 sequences. The sequenced sample was PBMCs. Receptor source: a human donor with Stevens-Johnson syndrome, a severe cutaneous drug reaction.

The V call is TRBV28, the J call TRBJ2-7; there is no DNA to check the TCRdb D call of TRBD1. Germline loops: CDR1 MDHEN, CDR2 SYDVKM. CDR3 length: 14 residues. The CDR3 is CASIAGDLSYEQYF.

The rearrangement joins TRBV20-1 to TRBJ2-4; checking the TCRdb D call of TRBD2 is not possible without DNA. The CDR3 contains 19 residues. Looked up from germline, CDR1 is DFQATT and CDR2 is SNEGSKA (reference sequence). CDR3 region: CSARDWGSGRALGKNIQYF.

The chain links TRBV20-1 to TRBJ2-7; TCRdb reports TRBD2, a call that lacks DNA to check it against. Germline V gene sequence: CDR1 DFQATT, CDR2 SNEGSKA (reference sequence). This CDR3 has 14 residues. CDR3: CSARAGLTTYEQYF.

Its frequency marks this clonotype as large. The rearrangement uses TRBV6-2 or TRBV6-3 and TRBJ1-1; checking the TCRdb D call of TRBD1 is not possible without DNA. This CDR3 is 17 amino acids long. The V gene's germline CDR1 is MNHEY and CDR2 SVGEGT. The CDR3 spells CASSYTRGGRMNTEAFF.

The chain has TRBV24-1 and TRBJ2-3. The germline gives CDR1 KGHDR, CDR2 SFDVKD. This CDR3 region has 12 residues. The CDR3 sequence: CATGSETDTQYF.

This rearrangement joins TRBV28 to TRBJ1-1; TCRdb returns TRBD1, unconfirmable since there is no DNA. This CDR3 spans 11 amino acids. CDR1 and CDR2 (germline): MDHEN, SYDVKM. The CDR3 is CASSPGPEAFF.

The chain couples TRBV24-1 to TRBJ2-1. This CDR3 has 12 amino acids. Germline assignment: CDR1 KGHDR and CDR2 SFDVKD. The CDR3 sequence is CATGSDGYEQFF.

The chain links TRBV4-1 to TRBJ2-7; TCRdb names TRBD2, which stays unverified in the absence of DNA. CDR3 length: 15 residues. Germline CDR1 reads MGHRA; CDR2 reads YSYEKL. Here the CDR3 reads CASSQEIVGQYEQYF.

In terms of frequency, this clonotype is medium-sized. This sequence joins TRBV2 and TRBJ1-1; the TCRdb call, TRBD1, lacks DNA for checking. CDR1 and CDR2 from the germline V gene are SNHLY and FYNNEI. The CDR3 loop spans 17 amino acids. The CDR3 region is CASSPRSLDMEGTEAFF.

The gene calls are TRBV4-3 and TRBJ2-1; TCRdb returns TRBD2, unconfirmable since there is no DNA. This CDR3 has 16 amino acids. Germline-derived CDR1 and CDR2 are LGHNA and YSLEER. The CDR3 is CASSQGASQAYNEQFF.

The rearrangement links TRBV6-6 to TRBJ1-6. This CDR3 has 15 amino acids. Per germline, CDR1 MNHNY and CDR2 SVGAGI (reference sequence). The CDR3 protein is CASSYSEGSYSPLHF.

Measured by frequency, this clonotype is medium-sized. The CDR3 is CASSESAGTGAYEQYF. The rearrangement joins TRBV9 to TRBJ2-7; TCRdb gives TRBD1 as the D gene, but with no DNA this cannot be confirmed. Germline V CDR1 and CDR2: SGDLS, YYNGEE. The CDR3 extends over 16 amino acids. The full variable domain, with the rest looked up from reference TRBV9 and TRBJ2-7, is DSGVTQTPKHLITATGQRVTLRCSPRSGDLSVYWYQQSLDQGLQFLIQYYNGEERAKGNILERFSAQQFPDLHSELNLSSLELGDSALYFCASSESAGTGAYEQYFGPGTRLTVT.

This rearrangement joins TRBV7-8 to TRBJ2-1; lacking DNA, the TRBD1 call made by TCRdb goes unchecked. The CDR3 sequence is 15 residues long. In germline, CDR1 is SGHVS, CDR2 FQNEAQ. Here the CDR3 reads CASTVGTGFYNEQFF.

The chain links TRBV29-1 to TRBJ2-2; there is no DNA to check the TCRdb D call of TRBD1. The germline V gene has CDR1 SQVTM and CDR2 ANQGSEA. The CDR3 runs 16 residues. Here the CDR3 reads CSVAGPTYRVSGELFF.

The chain uses TRBV20-1 and TRBJ2-1; TCRdb's D call, TRBD2, is unchecked because there is no DNA. Germline V gives CDR1 DFQATT, CDR2 SNEGSKA (reference sequence). The CDR3 has 15 residues. This CDR3 is CSARRLADLYNEQFF.

This chain links TRBV6-1 with TRBJ2-7; TCRdb indicates TRBD2, and absent DNA this call remains unverified. Germline V gene lookup returns CDR1 MNHNS and CDR2 SASEGT. CDR3 length equals 14 residues. This chain's CDR3 is CASSAGLAGYEQYF.

V usage is TRBV3-1 and J usage is TRBJ2-3; TCRdb proposes TRBD2, but this gene call is untestable without DNA. This CDR3 has 16 residues. The germline V gene has CDR1 LGHDT and CDR2 YNNKEL (reference sequence). The CDR3: CASSQLSGGITDTQYF.